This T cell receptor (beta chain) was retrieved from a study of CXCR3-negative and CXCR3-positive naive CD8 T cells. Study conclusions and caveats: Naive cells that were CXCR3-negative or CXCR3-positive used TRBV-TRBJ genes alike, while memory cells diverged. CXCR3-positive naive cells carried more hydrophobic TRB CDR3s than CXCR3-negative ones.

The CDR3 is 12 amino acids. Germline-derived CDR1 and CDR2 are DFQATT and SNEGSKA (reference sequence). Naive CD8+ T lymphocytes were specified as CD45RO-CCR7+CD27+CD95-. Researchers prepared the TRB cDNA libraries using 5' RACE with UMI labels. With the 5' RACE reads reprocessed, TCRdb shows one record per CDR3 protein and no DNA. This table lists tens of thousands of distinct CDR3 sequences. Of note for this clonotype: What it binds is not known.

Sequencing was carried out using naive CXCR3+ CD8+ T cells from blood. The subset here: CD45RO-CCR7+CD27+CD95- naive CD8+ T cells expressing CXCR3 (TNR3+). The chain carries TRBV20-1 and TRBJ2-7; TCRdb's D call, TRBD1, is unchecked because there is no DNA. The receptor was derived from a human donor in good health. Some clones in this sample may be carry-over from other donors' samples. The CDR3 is CSAGAVGYEQYF.